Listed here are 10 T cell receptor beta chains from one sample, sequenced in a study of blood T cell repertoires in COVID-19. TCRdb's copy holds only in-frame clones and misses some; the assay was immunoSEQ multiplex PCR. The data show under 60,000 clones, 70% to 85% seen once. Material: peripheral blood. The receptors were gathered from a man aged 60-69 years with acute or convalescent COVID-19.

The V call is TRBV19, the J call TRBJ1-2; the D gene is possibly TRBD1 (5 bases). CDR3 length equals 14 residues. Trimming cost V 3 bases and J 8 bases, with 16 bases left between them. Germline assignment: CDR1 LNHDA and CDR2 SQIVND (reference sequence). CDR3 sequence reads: CASSITGTTRGYTF. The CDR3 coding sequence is TGTGCCAGTAGTATCACAGGAACGACGCGGGGCTACACCTTC.

The CDR3 DNA follows: TGCGCCAGCAGCTCGACAGGGGGCGAAAATGAAAAACTGTTTTTT. This encodes CASSSTGGENEKLFF. The chain links TRBV5-1 to TRBJ1-4; TRBD1 agrees at 10 bases. V shed 3 bases and J 5 bases; nucleotides not matched to a gene: 4. Germline V gives CDR1 SGHRS, CDR2 YFSETQ. This CDR3 spans 15 amino acids.

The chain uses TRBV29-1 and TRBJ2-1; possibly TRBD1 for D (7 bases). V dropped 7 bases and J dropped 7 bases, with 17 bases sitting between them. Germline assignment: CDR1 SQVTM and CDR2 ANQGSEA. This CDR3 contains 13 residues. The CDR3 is CSATDREVNEQFF. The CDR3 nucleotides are TGCAGCGCCACCGACAGGGAGGTAAATGAGCAGTTCTTC.

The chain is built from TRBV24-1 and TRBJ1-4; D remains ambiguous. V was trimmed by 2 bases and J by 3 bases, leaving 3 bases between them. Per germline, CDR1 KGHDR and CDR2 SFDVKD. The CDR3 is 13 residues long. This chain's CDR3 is CATSDSSNEKLFF. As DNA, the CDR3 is TGTGCCACCAGTGATTCGTCTAATGAAAAACTGTTTTTT.

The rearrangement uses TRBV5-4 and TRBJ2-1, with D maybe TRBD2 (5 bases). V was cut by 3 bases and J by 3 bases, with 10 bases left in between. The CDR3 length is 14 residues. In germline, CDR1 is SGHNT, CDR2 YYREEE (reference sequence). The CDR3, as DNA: TGTGCCAGCAGCTCAGCCGGGGACTACAATGAGCAGTTCTTC. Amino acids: CASSSAGDYNEQFF. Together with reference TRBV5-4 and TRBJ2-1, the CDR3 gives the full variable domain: ETGVTQSPTHLIKTRGQQVTLRCSSQSGHNTVSWYQQALGQGPQFIFQYYREEENGRGNFPPRFSGLQFPNYSSELNVNALELDDSALYLCASSSAGDYNEQFFGPGTRLTVL.

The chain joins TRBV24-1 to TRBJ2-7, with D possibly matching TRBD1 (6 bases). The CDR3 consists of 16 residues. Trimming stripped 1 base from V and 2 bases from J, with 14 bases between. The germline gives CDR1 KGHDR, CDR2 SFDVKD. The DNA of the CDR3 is TGTGCCACCAGTGATTTTGGGCAGGGGAAGACCTACGAGCAGTACTTC. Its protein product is CATSDFGQGKTYEQYF.

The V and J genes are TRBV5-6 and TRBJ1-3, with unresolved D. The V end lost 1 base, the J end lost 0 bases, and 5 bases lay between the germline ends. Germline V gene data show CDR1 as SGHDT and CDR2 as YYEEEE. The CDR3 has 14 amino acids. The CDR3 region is CASSLLASGNTIYF. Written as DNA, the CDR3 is TGTGCCAGCAGCTTGCTAGCCTCTGGAAACACCATATATTTT.

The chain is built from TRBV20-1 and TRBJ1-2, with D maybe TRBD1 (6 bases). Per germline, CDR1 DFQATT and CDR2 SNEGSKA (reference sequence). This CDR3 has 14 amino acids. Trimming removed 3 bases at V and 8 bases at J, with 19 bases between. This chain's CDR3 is CSASMGGRGNGYTF. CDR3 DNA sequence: TGCAGTGCTAGTATGGGCGGCAGGGGTAACGGCTACACCTTC.

In nucleotides, the CDR3 is TGCGCCAGCAGCTTGGAAGGAAGTGGAGGATTAGGCTACACCTTC. Translation: CASSLEGSGGLGYTF. The rearrangement links TRBV5-1 to TRBJ1-2, with D uncertain. V gave up 0 bases and J gave up 8 bases, with 17 bases separating them. Germline CDR1 is SGHRS and CDR2 is YFSETQ. The length of the CDR3 is 15 residues.

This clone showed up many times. CDR3 nucleotide sequence: TGCGCCAGCAGCCAGTGGGGACAGTCGTATGGCTACACCTTC. Protein: CASSQWGQSYGYTF. The chain carries TRBV4-1 and TRBJ1-2, with 7 bases aligning to TRBD1. The CDR3 consists of 14 residues. The germline CDR1 and CDR2 sequences are MGHRA and YSYEKL. Trimming cost V 3 bases and J 5 bases; bases outside gene matches: 6.